These T cell receptor beta chains were read from a single sample in a study of T cell repertoires in cytomegalovirus infection. TCRdb processed the reads anew with MiXCR; each CDR3 protein has one entry. This table holds around 100,000 distinct CDR3 sequences, 10% found once. No antigen has been identified for these receptors. Sequencing was done on a sample of PBMCs, sequenced either directly or after in vitro stimulation (not recorded which). The receptors stem from a human donor in good health (CMV status not recorded). Some clones in this sample may be carry-over from other donors' samples. The CDR3 runs from the conserved cysteine through the conserved F or W. Each record gives: J gene, V gene, CDR3 protein.

TRBJ2-6 | TRBV28 | CASSAFSGWYGANVLTF
TRBJ1-2 | TRBV19 | CASGSNYGYTF
TRBJ2-1 | TRBV2 | CASKREGSYNEQFF
TRBJ1-1 | TRBV7-2 | CASSLRGGNSGTEAFF
TRBJ2-3 | TRBV4-1 | CASSQLPGTGTSGRFGNTQYF
TRBJ2-1 | TRBV14 | CASSQEPLAGVDEQFF
TRBJ1-2 | TRBV6-5 | CASSRTVNYGYTF
TRBJ2-1 | TRBV6-5 | CASSRTGGWYNEQFF
TRBJ1-1 | TRBV20-1 | CSATTGTLNTEAFF
TRBJ1-5 | TRBV18 | CASSPPSAADQPQHF
TRBJ2-5 | TRBV7-7 | CASSQFRRDRVQETQYF
TRBJ2-3 | TRBV5-5 | CASSLDPPRTDTQYF
TRBJ1-1 | TRBV12-3/TRBV12-4 | CASIKLFRTKNTEAFF
TRBJ2-2 | TRBV5-4 | CASSPRLASNTGELFF
TRBJ1-2 | TRBV6-5 | CASSYGVGYTF
TRBJ1-4 | TRBV12-3/TRBV12-4 | CASSSGSGGDEKLFF
TRBJ2-1 | TRBV6-1 | CASSETGYNEQFF
TRBJ1-1 | TRBV4-1 | CASSSQKNTEAFF
TRBJ2-2 | TRBV19 | CASSIGPNTGELFF
TRBJ1-6 | TRBV20-1 | CSARDPRDNSPLHF
TRBJ2-1 | TRBV5-4 | CASSSQRLGENNEQFF
TRBJ2-7 | TRBV24-1 | CATSDTGTGYEQYF
TRBJ1-1 | TRBV3-1 | CASSRQADRARGEAFF
TRBJ1-1 | TRBV5-1 | CASSSSVLTVNTEAFF
TRBJ2-1 | TRBV5-1 | CASSFYSGAYNEQFF
TRBJ2-5 | TRBV19 | CASRTADKETQYF
TRBJ2-5 | TRBV7-7 | CASSLREGGETQYF
TRBJ2-3 | TRBV20-1 | CSARVVAGLDTQYF
TRBJ1-2 | TRBV6-8 | CASSADRTSYGYTF